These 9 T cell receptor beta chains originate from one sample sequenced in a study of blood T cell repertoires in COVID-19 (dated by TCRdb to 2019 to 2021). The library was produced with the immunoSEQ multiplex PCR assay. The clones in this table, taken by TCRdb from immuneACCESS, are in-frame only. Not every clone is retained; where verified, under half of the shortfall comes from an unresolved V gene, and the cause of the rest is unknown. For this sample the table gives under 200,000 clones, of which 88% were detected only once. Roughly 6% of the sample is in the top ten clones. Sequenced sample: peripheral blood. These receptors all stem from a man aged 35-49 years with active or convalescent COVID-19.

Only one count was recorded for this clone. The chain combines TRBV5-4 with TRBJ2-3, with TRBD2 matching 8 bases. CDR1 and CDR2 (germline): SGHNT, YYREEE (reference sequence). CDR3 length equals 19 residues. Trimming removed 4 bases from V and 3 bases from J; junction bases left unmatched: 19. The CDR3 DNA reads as TGTGCCAGCAGCGGAGGAGGAGGGTTGAGCGGGAGTCCGACAGATACGCAGTATTTT. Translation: CASSGGGGLSGSPTDTQYF.

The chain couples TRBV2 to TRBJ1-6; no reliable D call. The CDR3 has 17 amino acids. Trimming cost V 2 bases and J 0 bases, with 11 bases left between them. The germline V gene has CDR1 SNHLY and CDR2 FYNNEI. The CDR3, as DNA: TGTGCCAGCAGTGAATTCTTAGAGAGCTCCTATAATTCACCCCTCCACTTT. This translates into CASSEFLESSYNSPLHF.

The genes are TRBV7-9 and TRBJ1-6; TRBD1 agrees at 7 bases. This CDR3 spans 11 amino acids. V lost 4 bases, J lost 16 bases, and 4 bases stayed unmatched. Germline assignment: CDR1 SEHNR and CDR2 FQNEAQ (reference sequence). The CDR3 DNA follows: TGTGCCAGCAGCTCCGGGACAGATCTCCACTTT. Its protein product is CASSSGTDLHF.

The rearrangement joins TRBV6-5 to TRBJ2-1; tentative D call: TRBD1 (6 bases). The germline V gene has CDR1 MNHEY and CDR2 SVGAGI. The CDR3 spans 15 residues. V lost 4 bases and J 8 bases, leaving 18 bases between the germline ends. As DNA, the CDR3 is TGTGCCAGCAGTTGGTTGGGGGCGGCCGATTATGAGCAGTTCTTC. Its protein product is CASSWLGAADYEQFF.

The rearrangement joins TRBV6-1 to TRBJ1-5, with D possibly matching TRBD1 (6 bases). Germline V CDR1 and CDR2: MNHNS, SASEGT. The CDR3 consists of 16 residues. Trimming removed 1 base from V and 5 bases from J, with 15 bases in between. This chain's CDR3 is CASSEELLSGDQPQHF. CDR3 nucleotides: TGTGCCAGCAGTGAAGAACTTCTTTCAGGGGATCAGCCCCAGCATTTT.

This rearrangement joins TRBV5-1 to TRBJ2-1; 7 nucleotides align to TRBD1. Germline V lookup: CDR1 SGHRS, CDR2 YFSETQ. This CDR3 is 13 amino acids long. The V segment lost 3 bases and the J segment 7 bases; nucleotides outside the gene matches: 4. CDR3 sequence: CASSYQGENEQFF. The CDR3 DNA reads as TGCGCCAGCAGCTACCAGGGGGAGAATGAGCAGTTCTTC.

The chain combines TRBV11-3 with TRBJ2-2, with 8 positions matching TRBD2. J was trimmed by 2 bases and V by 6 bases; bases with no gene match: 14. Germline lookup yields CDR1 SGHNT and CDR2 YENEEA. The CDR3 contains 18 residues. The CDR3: CASRKSLSGRGNTGELFF. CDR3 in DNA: TGTGCCAGCAGGAAGAGTCTGAGCGGGAGAGGAAACACCGGGGAGCTGTTTTTT. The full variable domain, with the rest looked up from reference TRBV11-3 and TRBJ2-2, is EAGVVQSPRYKIIEKKQPVAFWCNPISGHNTLYWYLQNLGQGPELLIRYENEEAVDDSQLPKDRFSAERLKGVDSTLKIQPAELGDSAVYLCASRKSLSGRGNTGELFFGEGSRLTVL.

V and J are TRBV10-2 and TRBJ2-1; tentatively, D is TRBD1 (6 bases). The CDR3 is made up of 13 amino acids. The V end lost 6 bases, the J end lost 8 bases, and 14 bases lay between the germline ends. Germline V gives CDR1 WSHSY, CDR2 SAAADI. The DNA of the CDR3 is TGCGCCAGCAGGACCACAGGGACGGATGAGCAGTTCTTC. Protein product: CASRTTGTDEQFF.

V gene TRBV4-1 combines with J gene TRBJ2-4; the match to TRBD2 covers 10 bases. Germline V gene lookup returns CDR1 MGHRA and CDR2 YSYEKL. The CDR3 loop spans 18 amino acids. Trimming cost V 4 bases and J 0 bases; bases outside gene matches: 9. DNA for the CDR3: TGCGCCAGCAGCCCCGGGGTAGCGGGAGGCGGAGCCAAAAACATTCAGTACTTC. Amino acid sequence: CASSPGVAGGGAKNIQYF.